The clone carrying this TCR beta chain appeared a few times. Its antigen is as yet unknown. Germline-derived CDR1 and CDR2 are DFQATT and SNEGSKA (reference sequence). This CDR3 has 13 amino acids. Trimming removed 0 bases at V and 0 bases at J, with 5 bases between. The sample is drawn from a study of T cell repertoires in cytomegalovirus infection. Study as a whole: TCR beta signatures that were public indicated CMV infection and matching HLA type.

The study's findings and limits: Carriers of CMV and the relevant HLA type were discriminated by public TCR beta frequency. Ex vivo, HLA-C-restricted CMV-specific TCR beta clonotypes prevailed over the rest of the response.

TCRdb independently ran MiXCR on the reads; one entry per CDR3 protein. Of nearly 650,000 distinct CDR3 sequences listed, 20% to 25% are singletons. This clonotype was obtained from a human donor in good health (CMV status not recorded). Some clones in this sample may be carry-over from other donors' samples. What was sequenced was CD8+ T cells from PBMCs. The chain carries TRBV20-1 and TRBJ1-2; D remains unclear. The CDR3 nucleotides read TGCAGTGCTAGAGACAGCCCTAACTATGGCTACACCTTC. It is translated as CSARDSPNYGYTF.